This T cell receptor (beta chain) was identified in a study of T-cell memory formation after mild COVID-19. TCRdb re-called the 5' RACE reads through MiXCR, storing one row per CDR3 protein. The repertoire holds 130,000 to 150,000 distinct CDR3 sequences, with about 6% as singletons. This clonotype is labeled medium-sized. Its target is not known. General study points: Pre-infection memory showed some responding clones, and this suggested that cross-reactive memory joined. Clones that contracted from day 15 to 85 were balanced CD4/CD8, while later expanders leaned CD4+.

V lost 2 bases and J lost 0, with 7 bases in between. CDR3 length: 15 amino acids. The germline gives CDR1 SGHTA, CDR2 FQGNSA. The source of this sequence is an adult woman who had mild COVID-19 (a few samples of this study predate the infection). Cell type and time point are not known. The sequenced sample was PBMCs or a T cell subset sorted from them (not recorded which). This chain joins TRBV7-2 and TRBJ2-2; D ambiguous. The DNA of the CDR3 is TGTGCCAGCAGCTTACTCGCCCCGAACACCGGGGAGCTGTTTTTT. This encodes CASSLLAPNTGELFF.